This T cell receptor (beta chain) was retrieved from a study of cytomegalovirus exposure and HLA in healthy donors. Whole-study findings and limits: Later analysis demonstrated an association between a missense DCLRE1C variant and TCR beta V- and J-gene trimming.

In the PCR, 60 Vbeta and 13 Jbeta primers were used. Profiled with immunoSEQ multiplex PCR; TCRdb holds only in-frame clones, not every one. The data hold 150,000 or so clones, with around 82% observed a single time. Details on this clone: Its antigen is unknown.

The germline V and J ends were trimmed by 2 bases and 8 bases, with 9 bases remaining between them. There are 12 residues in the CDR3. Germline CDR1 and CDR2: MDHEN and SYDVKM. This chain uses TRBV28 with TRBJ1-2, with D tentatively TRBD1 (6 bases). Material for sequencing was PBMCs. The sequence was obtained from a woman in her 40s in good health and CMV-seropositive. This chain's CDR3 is CASSLTGSGYTF. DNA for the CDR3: TGTGCCAGCAGTTTAACAGGGAGCGGCTACACCTTC.